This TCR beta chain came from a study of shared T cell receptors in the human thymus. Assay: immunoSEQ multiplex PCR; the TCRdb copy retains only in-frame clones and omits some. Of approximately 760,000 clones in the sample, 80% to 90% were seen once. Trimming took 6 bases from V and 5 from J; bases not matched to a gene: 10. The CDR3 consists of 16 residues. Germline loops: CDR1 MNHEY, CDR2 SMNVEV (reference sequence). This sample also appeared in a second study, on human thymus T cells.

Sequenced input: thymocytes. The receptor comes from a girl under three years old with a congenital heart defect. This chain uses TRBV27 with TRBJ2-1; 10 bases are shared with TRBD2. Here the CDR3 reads CASRTPGLAPNNEQFF. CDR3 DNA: TGTGCCAGCAGAACGCCGGGACTAGCGCCGAACAATGAGCAGTTCTTC.